Following are 17 T cell receptor beta chains from one sample sequenced in a study of blood T cell repertoires in COVID-19 (dated by TCRdb to about 2020). To prepare the library, the immunoSEQ multiplex PCR assay was applied. TCRdb took this table from immuneACCESS and kept in-frame rearrangements with V and J called. Such tables lack part of the clones; where checked against another copy, unresolved V genes explain under half of the gap, and the rest is unexplained. Present in this sample are under 200,000 clones, roughly 83% of which were seen just once. Of the sample, under 3% is held by the ten largest clones. The specimen was peripheral blood. The source is a woman aged 55-75 years with acute or convalescent COVID-19.

This rearrangement joins TRBV7-9 to TRBJ2-7; possibly TRBD2 for D (6 bases). V was cut by 3 bases and J by 6 bases, with 9 bases left in between. The CDR3 runs 12 residues. The V gene's germline CDR1 is SEHNR and CDR2 FQNEAQ (reference sequence). The CDR3 spells CASSFMGGEQYF. The DNA of the CDR3 is TGTGCCAGCAGCTTTATGGGGGGCGAGCAGTACTTC.

Only a few counts were recorded for this clone. V is TRBV6-1 and J is TRBJ1-2; no clear D. The V gene's germline CDR1 is MNHNS and CDR2 SASEGT. The CDR3 loop spans 13 amino acids. Deletions cut 3 bases from V and 4 bases from J, with 9 bases between. The CDR3, as DNA: TGTGCCAGCAGTGAGAGGGCCGTCTATGGCTACACCTTC. Translation: CASSERAVYGYTF.

V gene TRBV7-8 combines with J gene TRBJ1-3; maybe TRBD1 (6 bases). Germline CDR1 is SGHVS and CDR2 is FQNEAQ. Trimming removed 1 base from V and 4 bases from J, with 14 bases in between. This CDR3 is built from 16 residues. CDR3: CASSLEQGSVGNTIYF. The CDR3, as DNA: TGTGCCAGCAGCTTAGAACAGGGAAGCGTAGGAAACACCATATATTTT. Full variable domain (outside the CDR3, taken from reference TRBV7-8 and TRBJ1-3): GAGVSQSPRYKVAKRGQDVALRCDPISGHVSLFWYQQALGQGPEFLTYFQNEAQLDKSGLPSDRFFAERPEGSVSTLKIQRTQQEDSAVYLCASSLEQGSVGNTIYFGEGSWLTVV.

V and J are TRBV6-5 and TRBJ2-7; possible D gene TRBD2, 6 bases. V gave up 6 bases and J gave up 3 bases, with 18 bases separating them. CDR3 size: 15 residues. Germline V gene lookup returns CDR1 MNHEY and CDR2 SVGAGI. The CDR3 loop reads CASSGGELAVYEQYF. CDR3 sequence (DNA): TGTGCCAGCAGCGGGGGAGAGCTGGCGGTCTACGAGCAGTACTTC.

This chain links TRBV28 with TRBJ2-5; TRBD1 agrees at 7 bases. The CDR3 covers 15 residues. The V gene end was trimmed by 4 bases and the J gene end by 2 bases; junction bases not matched to a gene: 7. Germline CDR1 is MDHEN and CDR2 is SYDVKM. CDR3 protein: CASSSTGAPQETQYF. CDR3 coding DNA: TGTGCCAGCAGTTCAACAGGGGCCCCTCAAGAGACCCAGTACTTC.

The chain links TRBV6-5 to TRBJ2-2; D gene uncertain. The germline V and J ends were trimmed by 7 bases and 7 bases, with 19 bases remaining between them. The length of the CDR3 is 15 residues. Germline assignment: CDR1 MNHEY and CDR2 SVGAGI. CDR3 sequence: CASILQPDFGGELFF. CDR3 coding DNA: TGTGCCAGCATTCTCCAACCAGACTTCGGCGGGGAGCTGTTTTTT.

The rearrangement links TRBV28 to TRBJ1-5; TRBD1 agrees at 7 bases. V was pared by 2 bases and J by 3 bases, with 4 bases of the junction left unmatched. The germline V gene has CDR1 MDHEN and CDR2 SYDVKM. The CDR3 has 15 residues. The CDR3: CASSLITGVNQPQHF. The CDR3 coding sequence is TGTGCCAGCAGTTTAATTACAGGGGTCAATCAGCCCCAGCATTTT.

V gene TRBV12-2 combines with J gene TRBJ1-5. TRBV12-2 is flagged as a pseudogene. This CDR3 has 14 residues. The CDR3 sequence: CASRSSGGNQPQHF. CDR3 in DNA: TGTGCAAGTCGCTCATCCGGTGGCAATCAGCCCCAGCATTTT.

The chain carries TRBV2 and TRBJ1-5; 9 bases are shared with TRBD1. J lost 6 bases, V lost 7 bases, and 7 bases had no gene match. In germline, CDR1 is SNHLY, CDR2 FYNNEI. The CDR3 spans 14 residues. The CDR3 nucleotides read TGTGCCAGCATTCCGGGACAGGGATTTCAGCCCCAGCATTTT. This gives the protein CASIPGQGFQPQHF.

This clone was observed once. The chain joins TRBV3-1 (or the pseudogene TRBV3-2) to TRBJ2-3; 9 bases align to TRBD2. The germline V gene encodes CDR1 LGHDT and CDR2 YNNKEL (reference sequence). CDR3 length: 15 amino acids. The junction had 7 bases not matched to a gene; V was cut back by 4 bases and J by 5 bases. The DNA of the CDR3 is TGTGCCAGCAGCCGTCCGGGACTAGCAGGAGATACGCAGTATTTT. Translating gives CASSRPGLAGDTQYF.

The genes are TRBV7-2 and TRBJ1-1; tentative D call: TRBD1 (5 bases). This CDR3 region has 16 residues. V lost 2 bases and J lost 1, with 14 bases in between. Germline V gene sequence: CDR1 SGHTA, CDR2 FQGNSA. The DNA for the CDR3 is TGTGCCAGCAGCTTACATCAGGGAGGAGGGAACACTGAAGCTTTCTTT. It encodes CASSLHQGGGNTEAFF.

The V call is TRBV19, the J call TRBJ2-5; 10 bases line up with TRBD1. Germline CDR1 LNHDA, CDR2 SQIVND (reference sequence). The CDR3 runs to 17 residues. Germline trimming cut 3 bases from V and 1 base from J; bases unmatched to any gene: 8. CDR3 sequence reads: CASSIRTGGRVQETQYF. CDR3 DNA: TGTGCCAGTAGTATTCGGACAGGGGGTCGGGTCCAAGAGACCCAGTACTTC.

The chain links TRBV19 to TRBJ1-6; 10 bases are a match to TRBD1. CDR3 length: 16 residues. After removal of 0 bases from V and 10 bases from J, the junction contained 6 bases not matched to a gene. CDR1 LNHDA and CDR2 SQIVND come from the germline V gene (reference sequence). The CDR3 bases are TGTGCCAGTAGTATAGATACCGGGACAGGGGTCTCACCCCTCCACTTT. This gives the protein CASSIDTGTGVSPLHF. Full variable domain (outside the CDR3, taken from reference TRBV19 and TRBJ1-6): DGGITQSPKYLFRKEGQNVTLSCEQNLNHDAMYWYRQDPGQGLRLIYYSQIVNDFQKGDIAEGYSVSREKKESFPLTVTSAQKNPTAFYLCASSIDTGTGVSPLHFGNGTRLTVT.

The chain combines TRBV27 with TRBJ2-7, with TRBD1 matching 9 bases. The CDR3 contains 14 residues. With V trimmed by 6 bases and J by 7 bases, 10 bases remained unmatched. Germline values: CDR1 MNHEY, CDR2 SMNVEV (reference sequence). The CDR3 sequence: CASSGQGRWGEQYF. The DNA of the CDR3 is TGTGCCAGCAGCGGACAGGGGAGGTGGGGGGAGCAGTACTTC.

In DNA, the CDR3 is TGTGCCAGCGGGACAGGGGGTTTGAACACTGAAGCTTTCTTT. It translates to CASGTGGLNTEAFF. J is TRBJ1-1 and V is TRBV28; 11 bases line up with TRBD1. Trimming took 8 bases from V and 0 from J; bases not matched to a gene: 2. The CDR3 totals 14 residues. Germline V gene lookup returns CDR1 MDHEN and CDR2 SYDVKM.

The CDR3, as DNA: TGTGCCAGCAGCGTCTCCGGGACAGGGCGCGCTGAAGCTTTCTTT. This encodes CASSVSGTGRAEAFF. The V call is TRBV9, the J call TRBJ1-1, with 9 bases lining up with TRBD1. Looked up from germline, CDR1 is SGDLS and CDR2 is YYNGEE. The CDR3 extends over 15 amino acids. V lost 2 bases, J lost 6 bases, and 8 bases stayed unmatched.

The chain links TRBV28 to TRBJ1-2, with TRBD1 identical over 10 bases. J lost 4 bases, V lost 7 bases, and 15 bases had no gene match. The CDR3 is 17 amino acids. The germline V gene has CDR1 MDHEN and CDR2 SYDVKM. As DNA, the CDR3 is TGTGCCAGCACCCTCCGGGACAGGGGTGCAACTACCTATGGCTACACCTTC. Translating gives CASTLRDRGATTYGYTF.